The rows below give T cell receptor beta chains drawn from one sample of a study of shared clonotypes between healthy human individuals. This table comes from immunoSEQ multiplex PCR, and its TCRdb copy is limited to in-frame clones, with some not included. The table shows under 1 million clones, with 80% to 95% occurring only once. Sample: naive CD8+ T cells sorted from blood. The receptors stem from a man younger than 45 in good health. The CDR3 runs from the conserved cysteine through the conserved F or W. Clone size is not always given. Where it is, it says once, few, many or a class for expanded clones.

CDR3 length	V gene	J gene	clone size	CDR3 protein
17	TRBV7-2	TRBJ2-1	.	CASSALGLADSYNEQFF
13	TRBV7-9	TRBJ2-1	once	CASSPPPGNEQFF
15	TRBV5-5	TRBJ2-3	once	CASTRREGFTDTQYF
15	TRBV2	TRBJ2-1	.	CASRSGTGEANEQFF
13	TRBV6-6	TRBJ2-5	.	CASSHIPQETQYF
18	TRBV5-1	TRBJ2-3	.	CASSLASSGIGSTDTQYF
15	TRBV4-2	TRBJ2-3	.	CASSTVRDTADTQYF
16	TRBV10-3	TRBJ2-1	.	CAITPRADSSYNEQFF
14	TRBV29-1	TRBJ2-3	.	CSVPGSGSTDTQYF
15	TRBV4-1	TRBJ2-7	once	CASSQSGTGGYEQYF
14	TRBV28	TRBJ1-1	.	CASSLTGVSTEAFF
15	TRBV7-9	TRBJ2-7	.	CASSGPGQGIHEQYF
14	TRBV27	TRBJ2-2	.	CASGLAGNTGELFF
16	TRBV7-9	TRBJ1-1	.	CARETLQGDVDTEAFF
15	TRBV7-6	TRBJ1-4	once	CASSLGRTADEKLFF
14	TRBV9	TRBJ2-5	.	CASSGLFPGGGQYF
16	TRBV29-1	TRBJ2-7	.	CSVEGTSSSARDEQYF
15	TRBV7-2	TRBJ2-3	.	CASSRRLAGADTQYF
13	TRBV27	TRBJ2-3	.	CASSFPWSDTQYF
17	TRBV4-3	TRBJ2-1	.	CASSQDEAENPYNEQFF
12	TRBV25-1	TRBJ2-7	.	CASSDILYEQYF
16	TRBV5-5	TRBJ2-3	.	CASSTRLATGTDTQYF
14	TRBV28	TRBJ2-2	.	CASSLFVQSLKLFF
17	TRBV27	TRBJ1-2	.	CASTPTLGQGPLNGYTF
13	TRBV10-1	TRBJ1-1	.	CASSVRRNTEAFF